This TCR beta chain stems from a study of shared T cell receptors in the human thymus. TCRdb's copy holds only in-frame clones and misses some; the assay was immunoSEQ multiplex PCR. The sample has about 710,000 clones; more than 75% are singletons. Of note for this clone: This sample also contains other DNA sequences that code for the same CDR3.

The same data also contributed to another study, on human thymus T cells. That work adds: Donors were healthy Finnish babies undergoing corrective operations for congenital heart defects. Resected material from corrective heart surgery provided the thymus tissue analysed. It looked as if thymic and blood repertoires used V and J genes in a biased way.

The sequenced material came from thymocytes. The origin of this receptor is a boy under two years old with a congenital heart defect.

The CDR3 loop is CSAHRHEQFF. DNA of the CDR3: TGCAGTGCTCACAGGCATGAGCAGTTCTTC. V usage is TRBV20-1 and J usage is TRBJ2-1, with TRBD1 as a possible D gene (5 bases). Germline CDR1 reads DFQATT; CDR2 reads SNEGSKA (reference sequence). Trimming stripped 5 bases from V and 8 bases from J, with 7 bases between. The CDR3 covers 10 residues.